This T cell receptor (beta chain) was sequenced during a study of blood T cell repertoires in COVID-19. Study-wide context: The origin of the acute and convalescent COVID-19 samples was the United States, Italy and Spain. From T cells, B-cell-depleted T cells, or PBMCs came the material, which was cDNA or gDNA.

As originally analysed: Using reference gene primer amplification, nucleated cell counts were estimated. TCRdb's table, derived via immunoSEQ multiplex PCR, lists solely in-frame clones and lacks some. Clone size and the V and J calls come from that table; the DNA yielded D and trimming. The sample has about 240,000 clones, about 84% seen once. Germline lookup yields CDR1 LNHDA and CDR2 SQIVND (reference sequence). The V end lost 4 bases, the J end lost 2 bases, and 9 bases lay between the germline ends. CDR3 size: 13 residues. This clonotype was sampled from an older man with acute or convalescent COVID-19. The sequenced sample was peripheral blood. The chain links TRBV19 to TRBJ2-7; TRBD2 is a possible D gene (5 bases). Here the CDR3 DNA reads TGTGCCAGTAGTAACAGCGGAGCCTACGAGCAGTACTTC. Encoded protein: CASSNSGAYEQYF.